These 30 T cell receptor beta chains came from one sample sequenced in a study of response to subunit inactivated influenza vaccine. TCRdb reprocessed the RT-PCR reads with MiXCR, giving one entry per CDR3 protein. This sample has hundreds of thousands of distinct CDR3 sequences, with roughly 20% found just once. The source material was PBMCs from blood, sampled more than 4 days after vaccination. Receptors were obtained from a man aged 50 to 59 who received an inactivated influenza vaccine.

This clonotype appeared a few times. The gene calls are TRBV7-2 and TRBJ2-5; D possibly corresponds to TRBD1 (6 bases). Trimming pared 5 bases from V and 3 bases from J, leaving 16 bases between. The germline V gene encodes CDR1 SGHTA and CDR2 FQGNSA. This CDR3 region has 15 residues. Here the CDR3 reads CASSPPGQPKETQYF. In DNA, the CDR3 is TGTGCCAGCAGCCCGCCGGGACAACCTAAAGAGACCCAGTACTTC.

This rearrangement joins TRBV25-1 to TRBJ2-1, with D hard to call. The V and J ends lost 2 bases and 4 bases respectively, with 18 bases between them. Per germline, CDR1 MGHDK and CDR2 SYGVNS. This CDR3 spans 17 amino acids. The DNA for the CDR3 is TGTGCCAGCAGTGAAAACCTAGGGTCCGACGGGTACAATGAGCAGTTCTTC. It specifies CASSENLGSDGYNEQFF.

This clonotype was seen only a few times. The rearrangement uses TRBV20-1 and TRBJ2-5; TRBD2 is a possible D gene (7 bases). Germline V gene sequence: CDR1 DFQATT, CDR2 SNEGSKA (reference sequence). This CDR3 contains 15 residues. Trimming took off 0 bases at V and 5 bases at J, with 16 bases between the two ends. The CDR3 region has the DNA TGCAGTGCTAGAGATCTGGCGGGGGCGACTGAGACCCAGTACTTC. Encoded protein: CSARDLAGATETQYF.

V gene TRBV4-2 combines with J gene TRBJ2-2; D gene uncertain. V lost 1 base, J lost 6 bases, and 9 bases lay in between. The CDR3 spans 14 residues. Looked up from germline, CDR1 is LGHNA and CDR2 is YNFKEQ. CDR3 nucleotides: TGTGCCAGCAGCCAAGTCAGCATCCCCGGGGAGCTGTTTTTT. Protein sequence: CASSQVSIPGELFF.

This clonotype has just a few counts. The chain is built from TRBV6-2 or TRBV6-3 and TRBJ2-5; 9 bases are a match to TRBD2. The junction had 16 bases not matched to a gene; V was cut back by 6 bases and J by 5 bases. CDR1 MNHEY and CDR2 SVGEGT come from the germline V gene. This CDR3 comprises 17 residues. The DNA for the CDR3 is TGTGCCAGCAGCTCCCCTCTGGGAGCGGGAGGAGGGGAGACCCAGTACTTC. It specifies CASSSPLGAGGGETQYF.

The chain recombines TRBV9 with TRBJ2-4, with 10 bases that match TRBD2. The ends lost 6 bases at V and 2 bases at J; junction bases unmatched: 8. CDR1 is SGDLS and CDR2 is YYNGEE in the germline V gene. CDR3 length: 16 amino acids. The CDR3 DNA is TGTGCCAGCATCCCTAGCGGGAGTGGAACCAAAAACATTCAGTACTTC. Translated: CASIPSGSGTKNIQYF. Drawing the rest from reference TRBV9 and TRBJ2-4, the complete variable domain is DSGVTQTPKHLITATGQRVTLRCSPRSGDLSVYWYQQSLDQGLQFLIQYYNGEERAKGNILERFSAQQFPDLHSELNLSSLELGDSALYFCASIPSGSGTKNIQYFGAGTRLSVL.

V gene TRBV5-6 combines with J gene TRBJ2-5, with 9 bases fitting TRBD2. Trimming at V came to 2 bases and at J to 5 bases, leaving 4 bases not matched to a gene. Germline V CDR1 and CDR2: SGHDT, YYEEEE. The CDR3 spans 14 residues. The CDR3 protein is CASSFGTSIETQYF. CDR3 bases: TGTGCCAGCAGCTTCGGGACTAGCATTGAGACCCAGTACTTC.

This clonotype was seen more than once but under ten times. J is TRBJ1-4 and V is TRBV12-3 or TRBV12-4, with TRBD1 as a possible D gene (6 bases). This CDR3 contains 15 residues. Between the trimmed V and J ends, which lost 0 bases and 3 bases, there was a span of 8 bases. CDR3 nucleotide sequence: TGTGCCAGCAGTTTAGCGGCAGGGGCTAATGAAAAACTGTTTTTT. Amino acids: CASSLAAGANEKLFF.

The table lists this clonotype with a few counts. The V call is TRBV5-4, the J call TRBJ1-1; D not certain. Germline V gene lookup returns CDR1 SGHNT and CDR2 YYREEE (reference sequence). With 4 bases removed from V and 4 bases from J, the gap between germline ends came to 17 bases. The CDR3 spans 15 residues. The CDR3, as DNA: TGTGCCAGCAGCCTTGCGGTGGCCCGAACCACTGAAGCTTTCTTT. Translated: CASSLAVARTTEAFF.

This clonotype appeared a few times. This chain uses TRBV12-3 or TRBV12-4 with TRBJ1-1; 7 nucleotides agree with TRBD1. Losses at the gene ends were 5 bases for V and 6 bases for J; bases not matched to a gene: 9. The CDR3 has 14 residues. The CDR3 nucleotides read TGTGCCAGCAGTAGACAGGGAGTGGTCGCTGAAGCTTTCTTT. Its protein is CASSRQGVVAEAFF.

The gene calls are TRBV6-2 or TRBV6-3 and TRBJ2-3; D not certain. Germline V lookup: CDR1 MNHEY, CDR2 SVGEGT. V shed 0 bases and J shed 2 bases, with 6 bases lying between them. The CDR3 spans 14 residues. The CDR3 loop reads CASSYSSITDTQYF. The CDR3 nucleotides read TGTGCCAGCAGTTACTCGTCCATCACAGATACGCAGTATTTT.

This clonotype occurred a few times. The CDR3 bases are TGTGCCACCAGCAGAGTGCGGCAGGGGGCCTACAATGAGCAGTTCTTC. Translation: CATSRVRQGAYNEQFF. The chain uses TRBV15 and TRBJ2-1, with TRBD1 matching 7 bases. The ends lost 1 base at V and 2 bases at J; junction bases unmatched: 5. Germline V gives CDR1 LNHNV, CDR2 YYDKDF (reference sequence). CDR3 size: 16 residues.

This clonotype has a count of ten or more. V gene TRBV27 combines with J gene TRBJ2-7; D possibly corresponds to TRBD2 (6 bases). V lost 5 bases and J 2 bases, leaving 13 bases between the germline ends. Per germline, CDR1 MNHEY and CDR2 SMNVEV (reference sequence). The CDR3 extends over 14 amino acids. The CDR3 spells CASSKTGEAYEQYF. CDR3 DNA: TGTGCCAGCAGTAAAACCGGGGAGGCCTACGAGCAGTACTTC.

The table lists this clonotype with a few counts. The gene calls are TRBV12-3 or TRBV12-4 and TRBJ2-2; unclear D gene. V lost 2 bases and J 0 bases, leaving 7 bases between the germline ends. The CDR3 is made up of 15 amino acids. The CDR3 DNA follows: TGTGCCAGCAGTTTACCGCTAACGAACACCGGGGAGCTGTTTTTT. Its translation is CASSLPLTNTGELFF.

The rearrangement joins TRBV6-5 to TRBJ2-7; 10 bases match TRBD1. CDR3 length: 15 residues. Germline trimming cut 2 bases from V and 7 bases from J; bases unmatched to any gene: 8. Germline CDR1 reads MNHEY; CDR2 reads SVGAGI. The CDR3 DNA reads TGTGCCAGCAGTTACCATGGGACAGGGGCAGGAGAGCAGTACTTC. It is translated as CASSYHGTGAGEQYF.

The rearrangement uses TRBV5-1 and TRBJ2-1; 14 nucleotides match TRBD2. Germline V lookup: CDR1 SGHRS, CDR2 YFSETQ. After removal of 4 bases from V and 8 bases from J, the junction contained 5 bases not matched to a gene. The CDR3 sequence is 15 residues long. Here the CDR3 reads CASSAGLAGVDEQFF. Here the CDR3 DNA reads TGCGCCAGCAGCGCGGGACTAGCGGGAGTGGATGAGCAGTTCTTC.

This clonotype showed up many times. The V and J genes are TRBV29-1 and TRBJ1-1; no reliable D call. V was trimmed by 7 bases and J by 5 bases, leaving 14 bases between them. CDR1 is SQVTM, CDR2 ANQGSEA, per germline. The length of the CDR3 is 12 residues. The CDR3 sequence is CSGGSLGTEAFF. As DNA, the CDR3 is TGCAGCGGCGGGTCCCTGGGGACTGAAGCTTTCTTT. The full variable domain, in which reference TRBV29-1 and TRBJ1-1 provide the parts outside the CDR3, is SAVISQKPSRDICQRGTSLTIQCQVDSQVTMMFWYRQQPGQSLTLIATANQGSEATYESGFVIDKFPISRPNLTFSTLTVSNMSPEDSSIYLCSGGSLGTEAFFGQGTRLTVV.

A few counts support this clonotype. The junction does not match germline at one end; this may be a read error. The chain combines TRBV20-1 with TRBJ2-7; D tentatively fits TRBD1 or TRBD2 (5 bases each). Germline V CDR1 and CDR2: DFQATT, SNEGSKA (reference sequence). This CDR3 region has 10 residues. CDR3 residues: CSAAGDERYF. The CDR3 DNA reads TGCAGTGCAGCCGGGGACGAGCGGTACTTC.

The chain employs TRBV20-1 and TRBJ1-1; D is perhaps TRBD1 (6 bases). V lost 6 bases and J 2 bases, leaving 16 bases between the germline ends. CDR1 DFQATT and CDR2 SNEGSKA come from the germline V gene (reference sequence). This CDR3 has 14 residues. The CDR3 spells CSAKTGTSNTEAFF. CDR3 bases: TGCAGTGCAAAAACAGGGACATCTAACACTGAAGCTTTCTTT.

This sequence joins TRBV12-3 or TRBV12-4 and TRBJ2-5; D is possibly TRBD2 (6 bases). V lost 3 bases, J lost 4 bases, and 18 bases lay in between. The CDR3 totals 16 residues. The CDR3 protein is CASSLGGLADGETQYF. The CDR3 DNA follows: TGTGCCAGCAGTTTGGGGGGACTCGCTGATGGAGAGACCCAGTACTTC.

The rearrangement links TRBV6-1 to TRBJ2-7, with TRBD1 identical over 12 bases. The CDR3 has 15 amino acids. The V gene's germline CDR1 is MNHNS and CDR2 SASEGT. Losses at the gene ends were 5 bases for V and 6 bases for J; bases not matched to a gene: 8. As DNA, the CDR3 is TGTGCCAGCAGTCTGTCCGGGACAGGGGGCAGCGAGCAGTACTTC. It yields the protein CASSLSGTGGSEQYF.

The DNA of the CDR3 is TGTGCCAGCAGACTAGCGGGGGGCCTATCCTACAATGAGCAGTTCTTC. Its translation: CASRLAGGLSYNEQFF. V and J are TRBV28 and TRBJ2-1; TRBD2 aligns across 12 bases. Germline lookup yields CDR1 MDHEN and CDR2 SYDVKM. The CDR3 consists of 16 residues. After removal of 6 bases from V and 1 base from J, the junction contained 4 bases not matched to a gene.

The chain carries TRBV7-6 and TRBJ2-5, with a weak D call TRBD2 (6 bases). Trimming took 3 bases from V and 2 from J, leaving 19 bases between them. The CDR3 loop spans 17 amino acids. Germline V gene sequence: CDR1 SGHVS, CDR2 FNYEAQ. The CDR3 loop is CASSFRTRRVRQETQYF. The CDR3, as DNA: TGTGCCAGCAGCTTCCGGACAAGGAGGGTTAGACAAGAGACCCAGTACTTC. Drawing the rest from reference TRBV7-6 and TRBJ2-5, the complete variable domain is GAGVSQSPRYKVTKRGQDVALRCDPISGHVSLYWYRQALGQGPEFLTYFNYEAQQDKSGLPNDRFSAERPEGSISTLTIQRTEQRDSAMYRCASSFRTRRVRQETQYFGPGTRLLVL.

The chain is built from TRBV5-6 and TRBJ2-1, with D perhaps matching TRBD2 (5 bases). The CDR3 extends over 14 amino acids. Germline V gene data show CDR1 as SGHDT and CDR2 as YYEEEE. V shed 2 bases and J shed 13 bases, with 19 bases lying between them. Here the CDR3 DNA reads TGTGCCAGCAGCTTTCTGACGGGATACAGATCCCAGTTCTTC. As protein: CASSFLTGYRSQFF.

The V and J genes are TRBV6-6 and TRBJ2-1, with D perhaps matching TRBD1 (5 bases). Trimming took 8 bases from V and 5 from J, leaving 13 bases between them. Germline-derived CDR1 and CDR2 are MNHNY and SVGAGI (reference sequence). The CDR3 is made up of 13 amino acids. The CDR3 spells CASHPTENNEQFF. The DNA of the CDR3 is TGTGCCAGCCACCCGACAGAAAACAATGAGCAGTTCTTC.

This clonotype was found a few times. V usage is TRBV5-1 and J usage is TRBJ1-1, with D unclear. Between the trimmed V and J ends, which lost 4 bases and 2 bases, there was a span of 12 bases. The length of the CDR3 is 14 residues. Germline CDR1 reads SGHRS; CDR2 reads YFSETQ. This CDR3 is CASSVDGRNTEAFF. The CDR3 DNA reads TGCGCCAGCAGCGTGGACGGACGTAACACTGAAGCTTTCTTT.

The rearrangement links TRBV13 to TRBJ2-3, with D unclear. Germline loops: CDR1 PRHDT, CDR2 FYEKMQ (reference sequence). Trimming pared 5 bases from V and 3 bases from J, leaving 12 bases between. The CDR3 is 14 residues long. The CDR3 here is CASSPDQGTDTQYF. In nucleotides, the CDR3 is TGTGCCAGCAGCCCCGACCAAGGGACAGATACGCAGTATTTT.

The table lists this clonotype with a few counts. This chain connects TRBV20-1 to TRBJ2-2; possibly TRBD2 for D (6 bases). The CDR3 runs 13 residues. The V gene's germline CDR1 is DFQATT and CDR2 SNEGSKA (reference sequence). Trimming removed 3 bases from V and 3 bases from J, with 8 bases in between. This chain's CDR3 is CSARRDYTGELFF. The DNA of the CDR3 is TGCAGTGCTAGGCGGGACTACACCGGGGAGCTGTTTTTT.

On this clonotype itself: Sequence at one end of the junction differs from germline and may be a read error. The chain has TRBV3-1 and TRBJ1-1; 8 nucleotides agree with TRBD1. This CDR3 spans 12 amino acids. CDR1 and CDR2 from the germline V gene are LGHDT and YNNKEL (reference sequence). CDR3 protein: CASSQPGQGLAF. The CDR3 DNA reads TGTGCCAGCAGCCAACCCGGACAGGGTTTGGCCTTT.

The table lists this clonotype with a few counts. CDR3 nucleotides: TGTGCCAGCAGCTTAGAAGGGGTCTACAATGAGCAGTTCTTC. It codes for CASSLEGVYNEQFF. This rearrangement joins TRBV7-9 to TRBJ2-1; TRBD1 might be the D (5 bases). The CDR3 has 14 amino acids. CDR1 is SEHNR and CDR2 is FQNEAQ in the germline V gene (reference sequence). Trimming left V 1 base short and J 3 bases short, with 7 bases between.